This T cell receptor (beta chain) was recorded in a study of blood T cell repertoires in COVID-19. Study information: Researchers got acute and convalescent COVID-19 samples from the United States, Italy and Spain. The cDNA or gDNA used as material had been derived from T cells, B-cell-depleted T cells, or PBMCs.

This clone has only a few counts. A Seattle source enrolled patients during active infection and followed them longitudinally. In germline, CDR1 is SEHNR, CDR2 FQNEAQ (reference sequence). V gave up 3 bases and J gave up 4 bases, with 12 bases separating them. There are 15 residues in the CDR3. Methods used by the authors: Estimates of nucleated cell counts were drawn from the amplification of reference gene primers. Sequencing used immunoSEQ multiplex PCR; TCRdb keeps in-frame clones, though not all of them. V and J calls and clone size are given by that table; D and trimming were obtained from the DNA. Seen here are approximately 150,000 clones, approximately 91% observed once, and the top ten hold roughly 5%.

This clonotype originated in a man aged 18-30 years with COVID-19, enrolled during active disease. V and J are TRBV7-9 and TRBJ2-2; TRBD1 is a possible D gene (7 bases). The sequencing input was peripheral blood. CDR3 residues: CASSFVEGATGELFF. CDR3 bases: TGTGCCAGCAGCTTCGTGGAGGGGGCCACCGGGGAGCTGTTTTTT.